The clone carrying this T cell receptor (beta chain) occurred many times. What it binds is not known. The sample is drawn from a study of T cells in Graves' hyperthyroidism and ophthalmopathy. The overall study: Before any treatment, at initial diagnosis, peripheral blood was collected. Study-level points and caveats: In simple terms, a model built on 13 V-J features told ophthalmopathy apart from stable hyperthyroidism.

Regions amplified from RNA transcripts were the TCR beta CDR3 regions. TCR CDR3 underwent first-round RT-PCR with the HTBI primer set. One entry per CDR3 protein, called by TCRdb with MiXCR from the multiplex PCR reads. This table holds a few hundred thousand distinct CDR3 sequences, under 25% found once. V shed 3 bases, J shed 2 bases, and the junction held 3 bases outside the gene matches. CDR3 length equals 14 residues. Germline values: CDR1 MNHEY, CDR2 SMNVEV (reference sequence). Patients having uncontrolled infection, another autoimmune disease, pregnancy or lactation were not included. The sequencing sample was made of blood. This rearrangement joins TRBV27 to TRBJ2-7; 8 nucleotides line up with TRBD2. The source is a man aged 18 to 35 with Graves' hyperthyroidism. The CDR3 DNA follows: TGTGCCAGCAGTTTCGGGGGGGGCCCCTACGAGCAGTACTTC. Protein product: CASSFGGGPYEQYF.